This T cell receptor beta chain comes out of a study of cytomegalovirus exposure and HLA in healthy donors. Per germline, CDR1 SGDLS and CDR2 YYNGEE. The CDR3 length is 14 residues. V lost 0 bases, J lost 2 bases, and 9 bases lay in between. Method: immunoSEQ multiplex PCR; TCRdb's copy keeps in-frame clones and lacks some. The sample lists over 150,000 clones, 75% to 90% occurring once. Notes on the study in general: Diagnosis of cytomegalovirus status made by the classifier reportedly showed high specificity and sensitivity.

In the case of this clone: Its antigen is unidentified.

The TCR originated in a woman aged 18-30 years in good health and CMV-seronegative. V is TRBV9 and J is TRBJ2-7; D may be TRBD2 (6 bases). Material for sequencing was PBMCs. The CDR3 reads CASSVGGETYEQYF. In nucleotides, the CDR3 is TGTGCCAGCAGCGTAGGGGGGGAGACCTACGAGCAGTACTTC.